Sequencing of this TCR beta chain was carried out in a study of T-cell memory formation after mild COVID-19. Study at large: Most TCR clusters belonged to a single donor.

A few counts support this clonotype. The antigen is unknown. Constant-segment primers served in 5'RACE that generated TCR alpha and TCR beta cDNA libraries bearing sample barcodes and UMIs. TCRdb used MiXCR to reprocess the 5' RACE reads, holding one entry per CDR3 protein. In the table there are approximately 350,000 distinct CDR3 sequences, roughly 13% of which are singletons. Between the trimmed V and J ends, which lost 3 bases and 4 bases, there was a span of 10 bases. The CDR3 is made up of 13 amino acids. CDR1 SGHDT and CDR2 YYEEEE come from the germline V gene. Whole-study results and caveats: Mainly in CM and EM were contracting CD4+ clones; CD8+ were in EMRA. For second-wave clones that peaked at day 37, SARS-CoV-2 specificity went unverified.

The receptor was isolated from a man between 18 and 29 years old who had mild COVID-19 (a few samples of this study predate the infection). Cell type and time point are not known. The chain is built from TRBV5-6 and TRBJ1-2, with D perhaps matching TRBD1 (5 bases). Sequencing used PBMCs or a T cell subset sorted from them (not recorded which). The CDR3 region has the DNA TGTGCCAGCAGCTCCCCAGGGACCTATGGCTACACCTTC. Its protein is CASSSPGTYGYTF.